Below, 2 T cell receptor beta chains from the same sample are listed, as sequenced in a study of OX40 agonist ivuxolimab in advanced cancers. Generated by immunoSEQ multiplex PCR, the TCRdb table keeps only in-frame clones and is missing some. Among more than 20,000 clones, approximately 79% were seen once, and the ten largest hold roughly 22%. Material: CD4+ or CD8+ T cells sorted from blood, obtained in a trial of the OX40 agonist ivuxolimab. The receptors were gathered from an adult with an advanced solid tumor such as melanoma, head and neck, liver or kidney cancer.

This clone is labeled medium-sized. The sample has other DNA sequences that encode this CDR3 too. The chain carries TRBV5-8 and TRBJ2-5; D is ambiguous. Germline-derived CDR1 and CDR2 are SGHTS and YDEGEE. This CDR3 has 15 residues. With 0 bases removed from V and 5 bases from J, the gap between germline ends came to 14 bases. The CDR3 region is CASSLASTRRETQYF. CDR3 DNA sequence: TGTGCCAGCAGCTTGGCTTCAACCCGAAGGGAGACCCAGTACTTC.

This clone appeared a few times. The rearrangement uses TRBV5-6 and TRBJ2-3; D call uncertain. Germline V lookup: CDR1 SGHDT, CDR2 YYEEEE. V gave up 3 bases and J gave up 6 bases, with 8 bases separating them. This CDR3 has 12 residues. The CDR3 bases are TGTGCCAGCAGCTCTGGGGTGGATACGCAGTATTTT. Its protein is CASSSGVDTQYF.